Listed here are 4 T cell receptor beta chains from one sample, sequenced in a study of beta chain features in type 1 diabetes. Study-level results: The study found moderately but significantly shorter TCRB CDR3s in all four CD4+ subsets of Type 1 diabetes patients.

Reverse transcribing all isolated RNA meant expressed TCRB transcripts were sequenced. Measured with immunoSEQ multiplex PCR; TCRdb has only the in-frame clones, and not every one. The table includes 680,000 or so clones, roughly 12% detected once. No cognate antigen is known for these TCRs. The sequenced sample consisted of naive CD4+ T cells from blood. These receptors were taken from a man aged 18 to 30 with type 1 diabetes.

This chain connects TRBV19 to TRBJ2-1; D gene ambiguous. The CDR3 runs 15 residues. Germline V gene lookup returns CDR1 LNHDA and CDR2 SQIVND (reference sequence). V lost 1 base and J lost 4, with 11 bases in between. The CDR3: CASSIGSSKYNEQFF. The CDR3 DNA reads as TGTGCCAGTAGTATAGGTAGCTCCAAATACAATGAGCAGTTCTTC.

The J gene is TRBJ1-2, the V gene TRBV9; D gene ambiguous. The germline V gene has CDR1 SGDLS and CDR2 YYNGEE. V was pared by 2 bases and J by 0 bases, with 14 bases between. This CDR3 has 16 amino acids. The DNA for the CDR3 is TGTGCCAGCAGCGTCGCGCCAGTAACAACTAACTATGGCTACACCTTC. It encodes CASSVAPVTTNYGYTF.

This clone was counted between two and nine times. This sequence joins TRBV28 and TRBJ2-7; D remains unclear. V was shortened by 3 bases and J by 5 bases, with 2 bases between the two germline ends. CDR1 and CDR2 from the germline V gene are MDHEN and SYDVKM. The CDR3 sequence is 10 residues long. Here the CDR3 reads CASSFNEQYF. In nucleotides, the CDR3 is TGTGCCAGCAGTTTCAACGAGCAGTACTTC.

This clone was counted a few times. Other DNA sequences in this specimen translate into the identical CDR3. This sequence joins TRBV5-1 and TRBJ2-6; TRBD1 aligns across 8 bases. This CDR3 has 16 amino acids. Germline trimming cut 2 bases from V and 0 bases from J; bases unmatched to any gene: 1. Germline assignment: CDR1 SGHRS and CDR2 YFSETQ. The CDR3 DNA reads TGCGCCAGCAGCTTAGGACAGGGCTCTGGGGCCAACGTCCTGACTTTC. It codes for CASSLGQGSGANVLTF.